Below are 13 T cell receptor beta chains sequenced from a single sample in a study of T cells in Graves' hyperthyroidism and ophthalmopathy. What was amplified from RNA transcripts were TCR beta CDR3 regions. The TCR CDR3 was amplified in a first-round RT-PCR using the HTBI primer set. Each CDR3 protein is one row after TCRdb ran MiXCR on the multiplex PCR reads. The table records around 660,000 distinct CDR3 sequences, about 45% of them present only once. Sequenced material: peripheral blood or thyroid tissue (not recorded which). The origin of the receptors is an adult man with Graves' disease, either hyperthyroidism or ophthalmopathy (not recorded which).

This clonotype was observed many times. The chain uses TRBV19 and TRBJ1-4; 9 bases fit TRBD1. Germline trimming cut 5 bases from V and 7 bases from J; bases unmatched to any gene: 8. The length of the CDR3 is 15 residues. CDR1 is LNHDA and CDR2 is SQIVND in the germline V gene (reference sequence). The CDR3 coding sequence is TGTGCCAGTAGTCTTCCGGGACAGGGAACTGAAAAACTGTTTTTT. It yields the protein CASSLPGQGTEKLFF.

This clonotype came up a few times. The rearrangement uses TRBV20-1 and TRBJ2-5; D remains ambiguous. CDR1 DFQATT and CDR2 SNEGSKA come from the germline V gene (reference sequence). V was trimmed by 7 bases and J by 5 bases, leaving 14 bases between them. CDR3 length: 12 amino acids. CDR3 in DNA: TGCAGTGTTTGGCGGCCCGGGGAGACCCAGTACTTC. It translates to CSVWRPGETQYF.

This clonotype was seen just once. One junction end does not reproduce the germline sequence, and a read error may be involved. The rearrangement uses TRBV10-1 and TRBJ1-6, with 8 bases identical to TRBD1. CDR3 length: 13 residues. CDR1 and CDR2 from the germline V gene are WNHNN and SYGVQD (reference sequence). The CDR3 bases are TGCGTCAGCTCAGGGGGCCTTCTTTCACCCCTCCACTTT. Translation gives CVSSGGLLSPLHF.

V gene TRBV12-3 or TRBV12-4 combines with J gene TRBJ1-2; the D gene is possibly TRBD1 (5 bases). CDR3 length: 14 amino acids. The V end was cut by 5 bases, the J end by 4 bases, with 14 bases between. The CDR3, as DNA: TGTGCCAGCAGTCGAGGACTGGGGGGCTATGGCTACACCTTC. Translated, it gives CASSRGLGGYGYTF.

This clonotype was observed a handful of times. This sequence joins TRBV2 and TRBJ1-5; no definite D call. Trimming removed 3 bases at V and 2 bases at J, with 14 bases between. Germline-derived CDR1 and CDR2 are SNHLY and FYNNEI. The CDR3 is 16 residues long. For the CDR3, the DNA is TGTGCCAGCAGTGATAGGGAGGTGGGAGGCAATCAGCCCCAGCATTTT. Amino acid sequence: CASSDREVGGNQPQHF.

This chain uses TRBV10-3 with TRBJ1-6; weak D call: TRBD1 (6 bases). Germline V gene data show CDR1 as ENHRY and CDR2 as SYGVKD. CDR3 length: 15 amino acids. V was shortened by 5 bases and J by 9 bases, with 17 bases between the two germline ends. For the CDR3, the DNA is TGTGCCATCAGTTACGGGGACACTGGGGGTTCACCCCTCCACTTT. Translated, it gives CAISYGDTGGSPLHF.

The chain carries TRBV9 and TRBJ2-5; maybe TRBD2 (7 bases). Germline values: CDR1 SGDLS, CDR2 YYNGEE. This CDR3 region has 17 residues. The ends were cut back, 0 bases at V and 3 bases at J, with 18 bases in the middle. The CDR3 here is CASSVGGGTGGEETQYF. In DNA form, the CDR3 reads TGTGCCAGCAGCGTAGGCGGGGGCACCGGGGGAGAAGAGACCCAGTACTTC.

This clonotype has just a few counts. The genes are TRBV10-3 and TRBJ2-7, with TRBD1 identical over 8 bases. The CDR3 runs to 17 residues. With 0 bases clipped from V and 0 bases from J, the junction kept 7 bases outside the gene matches. CDR1 is ENHRY and CDR2 is SYGVKD in the germline V gene. CDR3 in DNA: TGTGCCATCAGTGAGTCCGGGACAGGCGCCTCCTCCTACGAGCAGTACTTC. Amino acids: CAISESGTGASSYEQYF.

This clonotype was detected a few times. The rearrangement links TRBV7-9 to TRBJ1-2, with D maybe TRBD1 (5 bases). V lost 1 base and J 6 bases, leaving 9 bases between the germline ends. The length of the CDR3 is 13 residues. The germline V gene encodes CDR1 SEHNR and CDR2 FQNEAQ (reference sequence). CDR3 amino acids: CASSLGGVDGYTF. DNA of the CDR3: TGTGCCAGCAGCTTAGGAGGGGTAGATGGCTACACCTTC.

The chain has TRBV7-9 and TRBJ1-3; 7 bases fit TRBD1. The length of the CDR3 is 16 residues. Germline values: CDR1 SEHNR, CDR2 FQNEAQ (reference sequence). Losses at the gene ends were 5 bases for V and 0 bases for J; bases not matched to a gene: 7. The CDR3 spells CASSAGTAFSGNTIYF. The CDR3 DNA is TGTGCCAGCAGCGCCGGGACAGCCTTCTCTGGAAACACCATATATTTT. Using reference TRBV7-9 and TRBJ1-3 for the parts outside the CDR3, the full variable domain is DTGVSQNPRHKITKRGQNVTFRCDPISEHNRLYWYRQTLGQGPEFLTYFQNEAQLEKSRLLSDRFSAERPKGSFSTLEIQRTEQGDSAMYLCASSAGTAFSGNTIYFGEGSWLTVV.

On this clonotype itself: This may stem from a read error, because a much larger clone lies one nucleotide away. The V call is TRBV12-3 or TRBV12-4, the J call TRBJ2-5; TRBD2 aligns across 7 bases. The trim removed 6 bases at V and 6 bases at J, leaving 7 bases unmatched. This CDR3 has 13 amino acids. The CDR3 is CASSQGLWQTQYF. In DNA form, the CDR3 reads TGTGCCAGCAGCCAGGGACTATGGCAGACCCAGTACTTC.

The rearrangement uses TRBV7-2 and TRBJ1-2; 8 positions agree with TRBD1. Germline trimming cut 2 bases from V and 4 bases from J; bases unmatched to any gene: 3. The CDR3 runs to 14 residues. Germline loops: CDR1 SGHTA, CDR2 FQGNSA. CDR3 loop: CASSLPGQVYGYTF. CDR3 in DNA: TGTGCCAGCAGCTTACCGGGACAGGTCTATGGCTACACCTTC.

The J gene is TRBJ1-5, the V gene TRBV12-3 or TRBV12-4, with 8 bases aligning to TRBD1. CDR3 size: 13 residues. V shed 7 bases and J 7 bases; nucleotides not matched to a gene: 6. In nucleotides, the CDR3 is TGTGCCAGCATCCAGGGGGCCGGGCAGCCCCAGCATTTT. Translating it yields CASIQGAGQPQHF.